The T cell receptor (beta chain) described here comes from a study of response to subunit inactivated influenza vaccine. Study observations and caveats: The authors proposed limited new T cell recruitment per seasonal influenza vaccination.

TCRdb used MiXCR to reprocess the RT-PCR reads, holding one entry per CDR3 protein. The sample includes more than 250,000 distinct CDR3 sequences, 21% of them seen just once. This clonotype was seen a few times. Antigen unknown. The V and J ends lost 8 bases and 1 base respectively, with 5 bases between them. The germline V gene has CDR1 LNHNV and CDR2 YYDKDF (reference sequence). This CDR3 is built from 11 residues. The chain is built from TRBV15 and TRBJ1-1; D gene unclear. The source material was PBMCs from blood, sampled less than 22 months after vaccination. This receptor was obtained from a man aged 50 to 69 who received an inactivated influenza vaccine. The CDR3 nucleotides are TGTGCCACCCAGAGGAACACTGAAGCTTTCTTT. Its translation is CATQRNTEAFF.